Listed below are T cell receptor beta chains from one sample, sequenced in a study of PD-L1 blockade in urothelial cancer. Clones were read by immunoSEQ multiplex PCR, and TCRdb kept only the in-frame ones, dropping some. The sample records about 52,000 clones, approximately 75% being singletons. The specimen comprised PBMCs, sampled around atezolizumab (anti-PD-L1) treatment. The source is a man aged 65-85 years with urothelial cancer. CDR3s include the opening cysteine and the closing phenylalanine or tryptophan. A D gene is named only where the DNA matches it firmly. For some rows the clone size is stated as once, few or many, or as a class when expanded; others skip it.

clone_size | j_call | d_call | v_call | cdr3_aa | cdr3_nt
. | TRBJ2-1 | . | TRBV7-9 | CASSPQALYNEQFF | TGTGCCAGCAGCCCGCAAGCCCTCTACAATGAGCAGTTCTTC
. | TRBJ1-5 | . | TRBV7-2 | CASSLAGRETQPQHF | TGTGCCAGCAGCTTAGCGGGCAGGGAAACGCAGCCCCAGCATTTT
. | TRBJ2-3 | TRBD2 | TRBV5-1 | CASSLVASGPSTDTQYF | TGCGCCAGCAGCTTGGTTGCTAGCGGTCCTTCCACAGATACGCAGTATTTT
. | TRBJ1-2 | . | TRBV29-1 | CSVDGGGPGYTF | TGCAGCGTTGATGGCGGGGGTCCTGGCTACACCTTC
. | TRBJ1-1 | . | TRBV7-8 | CASSPRGGGYMNTEAFF | TGTGCCAGCAGCCCGCGCGGAGGAGGATACATGAACACTGAAGCTTTCTTT
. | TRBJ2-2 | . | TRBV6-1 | CASSERGGFNTGELFF | TGTGCCAGCAGTGAAAGGGGGGGATTCAACACCGGGGAGCTGTTTTTT
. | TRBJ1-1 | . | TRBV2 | CASSEGLGRNTEAFF | TGTGCCAGCAGTGAAGGCCTGGGCAGAAACACTGAAGCTTTCTTT
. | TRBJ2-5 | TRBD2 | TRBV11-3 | CASSFLAGEAETQYF | TGTGCCAGCAGCTTTCTAGCGGGAGAAGCTGAGACCCAGTACTTC
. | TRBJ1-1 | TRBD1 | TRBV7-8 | CASSLAPGTGGTEAFF | TGTGCCAGCAGCTTAGCGCCGGGGACAGGGGGCACTGAAGCTTTCTTT
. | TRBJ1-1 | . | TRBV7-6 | CASSLQENTEAFF | TGTGCCAGCAGCTTACAGGAGAACACTGAAGCTTTCTTT
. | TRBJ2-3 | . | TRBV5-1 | CASSGRGGATDTQYF | TGCGCCAGCAGCGGAAGGGGGGGCGCGACGGATACGCAGTATTTT
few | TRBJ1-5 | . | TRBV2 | CASRHWSNQPQHF | TGTGCCAGCAGGCACTGGAGCAATCAGCCCCAGCATTTT
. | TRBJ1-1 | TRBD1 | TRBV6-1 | CASMLTGTANTEAFF | TGTGCCAGCATGCTCACCGGGACAGCGAACACTGAAGCTTTCTTT
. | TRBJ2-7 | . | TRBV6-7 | CASSHRQGRSGTYEQYF | TGTGCCAGCAGCCACCGGCAAGGGAGAAGCGGAACCTACGAGCAGTACTTC
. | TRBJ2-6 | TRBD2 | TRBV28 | CASSRLAGGGANVLTF | TGTGCCAGCAGTCGACTAGCGGGAGGTGGGGCCAACGTCCTGACTTTC
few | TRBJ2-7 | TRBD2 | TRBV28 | CASSSASGLYLSYEQYF | TGTGCCAGCAGTTCAGCTAGCGGGCTATACCTCTCCTACGAGCAGTACTTC
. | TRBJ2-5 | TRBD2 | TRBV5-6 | CASSLLSSGGQETQYF | TGTGCCAGCAGCTTGCTCTCTAGCGGGGGCCAAGAGACCCAGTACTTC
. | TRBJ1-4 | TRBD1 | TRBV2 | CASYYTGTENEKLFF | TGTGCCAGCTACTACACCGGGACAGAAAATGAAAAACTGTTTTTT
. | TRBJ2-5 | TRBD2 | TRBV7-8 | CASSLTPSGRGGETQYF | TGTGCCAGCAGCTTGACTCCTAGCGGGAGAGGCGGAGAGACCCAGTACTTC
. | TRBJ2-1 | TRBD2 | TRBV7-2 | CASSLGLAGVSSYNEQFF | TGTGCCAGCAGCTTAGGGCTAGCGGGAGTCAGCTCCTACAATGAGCAGTTCTTC
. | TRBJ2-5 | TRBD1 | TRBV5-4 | CASSSRDRGQETQYF | TGTGCCAGCAGCTCCCGGGACAGGGGTCAAGAGACCCAGTACTTC
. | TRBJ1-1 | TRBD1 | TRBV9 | CASSVNPLTGGETAFF | TGTGCCAGCAGCGTTAACCCGTTAACAGGGGGCGAGACGGCTTTCTTT
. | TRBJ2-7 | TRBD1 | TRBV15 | CATSRDLRQGAYEQYF | TGTGCCACCAGCAGAGATCTTCGACAGGGGGCTTACGAGCAGTACTTC
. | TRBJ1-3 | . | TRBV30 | CAWSARTVNGNTIYF | TGTGCCTGGAGTGCTCGGACAGTGAATGGAAACACCATATATTTT
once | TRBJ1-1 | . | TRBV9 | CASSVAAGTEAFF | TGTGCCAGCAGCGTAGCGGCGGGCACTGAAGCTTTCTTT
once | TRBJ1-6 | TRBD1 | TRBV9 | CASSVTTGNSPLHF | TGTGCCAGCAGCGTAACGACAGGGAATTCACCCCTCCACTTT
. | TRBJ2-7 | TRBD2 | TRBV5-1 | CASSPGLADHEQYF | TGCGCCAGCAGCCCGGGACTAGCGGACCACGAGCAGTACTTC
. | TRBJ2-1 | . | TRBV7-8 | CASSRGMSSYNEQFF | TGTGCCAGCAGCCGAGGCATGAGCTCCTACAATGAGCAGTTCTTC
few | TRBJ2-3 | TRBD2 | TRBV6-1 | CAASIGGGSTDTQYF | TGTGCCGCCAGCATAGGCGGGGGTAGCACAGATACGCAGTATTTT
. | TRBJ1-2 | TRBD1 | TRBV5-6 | CASSVTGTGRDYGYTF | TGTGCCAGCAGCGTTACCGGGACAGGGAGGGACTATGGCTACACCTTC
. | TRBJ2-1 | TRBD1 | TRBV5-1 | CASSVGTEGNEQFF | TGCGCCAGCAGCGTCGGGACAGAAGGCAATGAGCAGTTCTTC
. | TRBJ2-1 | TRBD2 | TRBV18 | CASSTGTSGVSYNEQFF | TGTGCCAGCTCAACCGGGACTAGCGGGGTTTCCTACAATGAGCAGTTCTTC
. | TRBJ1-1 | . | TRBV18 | CASSPDPGGVAEAFF | TGTGCCAGCTCACCTGACCCGGGGGGCGTGGCTGAAGCTTTCTTT
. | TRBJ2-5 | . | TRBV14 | CASSQDLGWRGETQYF | TGTGCCAGCAGCCAAGATCTAGGGTGGAGGGGAGAGACCCAGTACTTC
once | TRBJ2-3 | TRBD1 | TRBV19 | CASSMGTGGPTDTQYF | TGTGCCAGTAGTATGGGGACAGGGGGCCCCACAGATACGCAGTATTTT
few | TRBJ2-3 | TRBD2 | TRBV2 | CASSEDSGRGGTDTQYF | TGTGCCAGCAGTGAAGATAGCGGGAGGGGGGGCACAGATACGCAGTATTTT